This TCR beta chain originates from a study of CXCR3-negative and CXCR3-positive naive CD8 T cells. As for this clonotype: Antigen unknown.

Triplicate sorting captured 300,000 cells each from every CD8+ T cell subset. Naive CD8+ T cells were CD45RO-CCR7+CD27+CD95-. Study conclusions and caveats: With respect to TRBV-TRBJ usage, naive CXCR3-negative and CXCR3-positive cells were similar; memory differed. Diversity proved comparably high across both naive subsets and much lower in memory CD8+ cells. The study found more hydrophobic TRB CDR3s in CXCR3-positive naive cells than in CXCR3-negative naive cells.

The CDR3 contains 17 residues. In germline, CDR1 is MNHEY, CDR2 SVGEGT. The authors made the TRB cDNA libraries by 5' RACE using UMI labels. For each CDR3 protein, TCRdb gives one entry from its re-call of the 5' RACE reads, without DNA. There are nearly 90,000 distinct CDR3 sequences in the sample, with less than 0.85% held by the top ten. Source material: naive CXCR3+ CD8+ T cells from blood. As for subset: CD45RO-CCR7+CD27+CD95- naive CD8+ T cells expressing CXCR3 (TNR3+). The TCR sequence derives from a human donor in good health. Some clones in this sample may be carry-over from other donors' samples. J is TRBJ2-3 and V is TRBV6-2 or TRBV6-3; TCRdb reports TRBD1, a call that lacks DNA to check it against. CDR3 loop: CASSYDPRDRGADTQYF.